This is a list of T cell receptor beta chains from one sample in a study of blood T cell repertoires in COVID-19. Sequencing was performed with immunoSEQ multiplex PCR; in TCRdb, only in-frame clones are kept and a portion is missing. The table shows under 300,000 clones, with roughly 88% occurring only once. Sequenced sample: peripheral blood. Receptor source: a young man who had recovered from COVID-19. CDR3s include the opening cysteine and the closing phenylalanine or tryptophan. Expanded clones are given a class, and other clones once, few, many or no size at all.

clone size: NA; J gene: TRBJ2-1; V gene: TRBV20-1; CDR3 length: 13; CDR3 protein: CSASWQGDNEQFF
clone size: NA; J gene: TRBJ1-5; V gene: TRBV6-5; CDR3 length: 13; CDR3 protein: CASRTGVFQPQHF
clone size: NA; J gene: TRBJ2-5; V gene: TRBV3-1/TRBV3-2; CDR3 length: 19; CDR3 protein: CASSQDRGGGLAGGETQYF
clone size: few; J gene: TRBJ1-4; V gene: TRBV18; CDR3 length: 14; CDR3 protein: CASSPGQGPEKLFF
clone size: NA; J gene: TRBJ1-2; V gene: TRBV5-4; CDR3 length: 15; CDR3 protein: CASSSPGGDFRGYTF
clone size: NA; J gene: TRBJ2-7; V gene: TRBV14; CDR3 length: 14; CDR3 protein: CASSLDRNSYEQYF
clone size: NA; J gene: TRBJ2-1; V gene: TRBV5-1; CDR3 length: 17; CDR3 protein: CASSLPGTSGSVNEQFF
clone size: NA; J gene: TRBJ1-1; V gene: TRBV12-3/TRBV12-4; CDR3 length: 11; CDR3 protein: CASSPTTAAFF
clone size: NA; J gene: TRBJ2-1; V gene: TRBV3-1/TRBV3-2; CDR3 length: 16; CDR3 protein: CASSQIQGSWNNEQFF
clone size: NA; J gene: TRBJ1-4; V gene: TRBV6-6; CDR3 length: 13; CDR3 protein: CASSSLLVAKLFF
clone size: NA; J gene: TRBJ2-5; V gene: TRBV4-2; CDR3 length: 15; CDR3 protein: CASSQFQGDQETQYF
clone size: few; J gene: TRBJ2-1; V gene: TRBV5-8; CDR3 length: 15; CDR3 protein: CASSELIGLAGEQFF
clone size: NA; J gene: TRBJ1-2; V gene: TRBV6-6; CDR3 length: 13; CDR3 protein: CASSYPLPGGYTF
clone size: NA; J gene: TRBJ2-7; V gene: TRBV5-4; CDR3 length: 14; CDR3 protein: CASSFSSGTYEQYF
clone size: once; J gene: TRBJ2-2; V gene: TRBV6-6; CDR3 length: 16; CDR3 protein: CASSYASGSGTGELFF
clone size: NA; J gene: TRBJ2-1; V gene: TRBV3-1/TRBV3-2; CDR3 length: 10; CDR3 protein: CASTATNQFF
clone size: NA; J gene: TRBJ2-7; V gene: TRBV11-1; CDR3 length: 12; CDR3 protein: CASSGWEDEQYF
clone size: NA; J gene: TRBJ1-1; V gene: TRBV24-1; CDR3 length: 14; CDR3 protein: CATSDLPGNPEAFF
clone size: NA; J gene: TRBJ2-2; V gene: TRBV7-2; CDR3 length: 16; CDR3 protein: CASSLSRGKNTGELFF
clone size: NA; J gene: TRBJ2-5; V gene: TRBV7-9; CDR3 length: 13; CDR3 protein: CASSPIGGETQYF
clone size: NA; J gene: TRBJ1-2; V gene: TRBV13; CDR3 length: 15; CDR3 protein: CASSTGQGASYGYTF
clone size: once; J gene: TRBJ2-7; V gene: TRBV19; CDR3 length: 13; CDR3 protein: CASSIGRPYEQYF
clone size: NA; J gene: TRBJ2-1; V gene: TRBV30; CDR3 length: 17; CDR3 protein: CAWSYRRERSSYNEQFF
clone size: NA; J gene: TRBJ1-1; V gene: TRBV7-9; CDR3 length: 11; CDR3 protein: CASSAGGRAFF
clone size: NA; J gene: TRBJ1-1; V gene: TRBV3-1/TRBV3-2; CDR3 length: 13; CDR3 protein: CASSTGENTEAFF
clone size: NA; J gene: TRBJ2-1; V gene: TRBV6-2/TRBV6-3; CDR3 length: 16; CDR3 protein: CASSYSRGSSYNEQFF
clone size: NA; J gene: TRBJ2-7; V gene: TRBV7-9; CDR3 length: 13; CDR3 protein: CASSPASETEQYF
clone size: NA; J gene: TRBJ2-3; V gene: TRBV3-1/TRBV3-2; CDR3 length: 14; CDR3 protein: CASSQRGTTDTQYF
clone size: NA; J gene: TRBJ2-1; V gene: TRBV11-2; CDR3 length: 13; CDR3 protein: CASSPSDRVGQFF
clone size: NA; J gene: TRBJ2-7; V gene: TRBV6-5; CDR3 length: 13; CDR3 protein: CASSYSRVYEQYF
clone size: NA; J gene: TRBJ1-3; V gene: TRBV19; CDR3 length: 15; CDR3 protein: CASSIRGIAGNTIYF
clone size: NA; J gene: TRBJ1-3; V gene: TRBV5-4; CDR3 length: 14; CDR3 protein: CASSSQYSGNTIYF
clone size: NA; J gene: TRBJ2-1; V gene: TRBV14; CDR3 length: 17; CDR3 protein: CASSTRVVTGFRNEQFF
clone size: NA; J gene: TRBJ2-1; V gene: TRBV6-6; CDR3 length: 13; CDR3 protein: CATGTGFYNEQFF
clone size: many; J gene: TRBJ2-7; V gene: TRBV19; CDR3 length: 14; CDR3 protein: CASSIGEESHEQYF
clone size: NA; J gene: TRBJ2-3; V gene: TRBV6-4; CDR3 length: 16; CDR3 protein: CASSDPLAGGPDTQYF
clone size: NA; J gene: TRBJ2-5; V gene: TRBV29-1; CDR3 length: 17; CDR3 protein: CSAALDRGSGSRETQYF
clone size: NA; J gene: TRBJ2-1; V gene: TRBV10-1; CDR3 length: 14; CDR3 protein: CASSDSGANNEQFF
clone size: NA; J gene: TRBJ2-1; V gene: TRBV18; CDR3 length: 13; CDR3 protein: CASSPQRDNEQFF
clone size: NA; J gene: TRBJ2-3; V gene: TRBV7-9; CDR3 length: 12; CDR3 protein: CASSLISDTQYF
clone size: once; J gene: TRBJ2-3; V gene: TRBV30; CDR3 length: 13; CDR3 protein: CAWTREVGDTQYF
clone size: few; J gene: TRBJ2-2; V gene: TRBV2; CDR3 length: 18; CDR3 protein: CASTYPGLAGREGGELFF
clone size: NA; J gene: TRBJ2-2; V gene: TRBV5-1; CDR3 length: 18; CDR3 protein: CASEQGAGGASDTGELFF
clone size: NA; J gene: TRBJ1-2; V gene: TRBV5-8; CDR3 length: 14; CDR3 protein: CASSLDAVIYGYTF
clone size: once; J gene: TRBJ2-1; V gene: TRBV4-2; CDR3 length: 16; CDR3 protein: CASSQEGLRGQREQFF
clone size: NA; J gene: TRBJ2-4; V gene: TRBV23-1; CDR3 length: 15; CDR3 protein: CASSHSFHLRNIQYF
clone size: NA; J gene: TRBJ1-2; V gene: TRBV2; CDR3 length: 16; CDR3 protein: CASSAPGTGGLYGYTF
clone size: NA; J gene: TRBJ2-7; V gene: TRBV4-2; CDR3 length: 16; CDR3 protein: CASSPASGGLIYEQYF
clone size: NA; J gene: TRBJ2-2; V gene: TRBV3-1/TRBV3-2; CDR3 length: 14; CDR3 protein: CASSQGQLNGELFF
clone size: NA; J gene: TRBJ2-1; V gene: TRBV7-2; CDR3 length: 16; CDR3 protein: CASSTYLGTSEGEQFF
clone size: NA; J gene: TRBJ2-7; V gene: TRBV6-6; CDR3 length: 15; CDR3 protein: CASSYGTSESYEQYF
clone size: NA; J gene: TRBJ1-1; V gene: TRBV19; CDR3 length: 15; CDR3 protein: CASAGQPSGNTEAFF
clone size: NA; J gene: TRBJ1-3; V gene: TRBV6-5; CDR3 length: 16; CDR3 protein: CASSYSSSGSGNTIYF